A single sample is the source of the 11 T cell receptor beta chains below, sequenced in a study of T cell repertoires in cytomegalovirus infection. TCRdb redid the calling of the reads with MiXCR, one entry per CDR3 protein. The sample consists of about 900,000 distinct CDR3 sequences, around a third of them appearing once. No antigen is known for these receptors. This sample comprised cultured CD8+ T cells from PBMCs, obtained from culture after CMV antigen stimulation. The source of these receptors is a human donor in good health (CMV status not recorded). Some clones in this sample may be carry-over from other donors' samples.

The chain has TRBV29-1 and TRBJ2-4; D is tentatively TRBD1 or TRBD2 (5 bases each). CDR1 is SQVTM and CDR2 is ANQGSEA in the germline V gene. The CDR3 is 15 residues long. Deletions cut 0 bases from V and 6 bases from J, with 15 bases between. The CDR3 is CSVEERGERGNIQYF. The CDR3 region has the DNA TGCAGCGTTGAAGAAAGGGGCGAGAGGGGAAACATTCAGTACTTC.

The rearrangement uses TRBV4-1 and TRBJ2-6; D remains ambiguous. This CDR3 has 15 amino acids. V gave up 1 base and J gave up 2 bases, with 6 bases separating them. CDR1 and CDR2 (germline): MGHRA, YSYEKL. CDR3 nucleotide sequence: TGCGCCAGCAGCCAAGTAACCGCTGGGGCCAACGTCCTGACTTTC. It encodes CASSQVTAGANVLTF.

In this sample, this clonotype turned up a few times. The V gene is TRBV6-2 or TRBV6-3, the J gene TRBJ2-2; 10 bases map to TRBD1. Germline loops: CDR1 MNHEY, CDR2 SVGEGT. The length of the CDR3 is 17 residues. V dropped 0 bases and J dropped 8; count of bases not matched to a gene: 9. CDR3 loop: CASSYSMGQGRRGELFF. CDR3 nucleotides: TGTGCCAGCAGTTACTCGATGGGACAGGGGAGAAGGGGGGAGCTGTTTTTT.

This clonotype was recorded once. Without the conserved terminal phenylalanine or tryptophan, this CDR3 likely stems from a read error. V is TRBV7-9 and J is TRBJ2-3; D possibly corresponds to TRBD2 (5 bases). CDR3 size: 14 residues. The germline V gene has CDR1 SEHNR and CDR2 FQNEAQ (reference sequence). Trimming stripped 2 bases from V and 0 bases from J, with 6 bases between. For the CDR3, the DNA is TGTGCCAGCAGCTTATCGGGAAGCACAGATACGCAGTATTCT. Protein: CASSLSGSTDTQYS.

This chain uses TRBV4-3 with TRBJ1-5, with D tentatively TRBD1 (6 bases). Germline V gene sequence: CDR1 LGHNA, CDR2 YSLEER. The CDR3 runs 16 residues. The germline V and J ends were trimmed by 0 bases and 5 bases, with 14 bases remaining between them. The CDR3 is CASSQDREQGYQPQHF. The DNA of the CDR3 is TGCGCCAGCAGCCAAGATCGGGAACAGGGCTATCAGCCCCAGCATTTT.

In its sample, this clonotype was seen a few times. This chain uses TRBV6-6 with TRBJ1-5, with D unresolved. The CDR3 spans 17 residues. Trimming cost V 0 bases and J 0 bases, with 12 bases left between them. Per the germline V gene, CDR1 is MNHNY and CDR2 is SVGAGI (reference sequence). The CDR3 sequence is CASSYSRGVYSNQPQHF. The CDR3 nucleotides are TGTGCCAGCAGTTACTCTCGTGGCGTATATAGCAATCAGCCCCAGCATTTT.

J is TRBJ1-2 and V is TRBV27, with 7 bases matching TRBD1. Germline CDR1 is MNHEY and CDR2 is SMNVEV (reference sequence). The V segment lost 6 bases and the J segment 4 bases; nucleotides outside the gene matches: 20. The CDR3 totals 18 residues. This CDR3 reads CASSPSFSLGQVIYGYTF. The CDR3 bases are TGTGCCAGCAGCCCCTCGTTTTCCCTTGGACAGGTGATCTATGGCTACACCTTC.

V gene TRBV7-6 combines with J gene TRBJ2-2, with D possibly called TRBD1 or TRBD2 (6 bases each). This CDR3 contains 18 residues. The germline V and J ends were trimmed by 8 bases and 0 bases, with 22 bases remaining between them. The germline CDR1 and CDR2 sequences are SGHVS and FNYEAQ. CDR3 region: CASPLRGGRTANTGELFF. In nucleotides, the CDR3 is TGTGCCAGCCCCCTCCGTGGGGGGCGGACCGCGAACACCGGGGAGCTGTTTTTT.

This clonotype was seen at least ten times. The chain links TRBV6-2 or TRBV6-3 to TRBJ1-2; possibly TRBD1 for D (5 bases). Germline lookup yields CDR1 MNHEY and CDR2 SVGEGT. The CDR3 has 15 residues. Trimming cost V 8 bases and J 4 bases, with 20 bases left between them. CDR3 protein: CASHPGDYDSYGYTF. The CDR3 nucleotides read TGTGCCAGCCACCCCGGGGACTACGACAGCTATGGCTACACCTTC.

This clonotype was detected only a few times. This chain connects TRBV11-2 to TRBJ2-5; a possible D gene is TRBD2 (6 bases). This CDR3 is 14 amino acids long. The ends were cut back, 4 bases at V and 5 bases at J, with 14 bases in the middle. Germline V gene sequence: CDR1 SGHAT, CDR2 FQNNGV. The CDR3 region has the DNA TGTGCCAGCAGCTCCTCGGGACTCCCGGAGACCCAGTACTTC. Translation: CASSSSGLPETQYF.

The CDR3 DNA reads as TGTGCCAGCAGTTTATCGGGACTTCGGACGGAGACCCAGTACTTC. It specifies CASSLSGLRTETQYF. The V call is TRBV27, the J call TRBJ2-5; possible D gene TRBD2, 6 bases. CDR1 is MNHEY, CDR2 SMNVEV, per germline (reference sequence). The V end was cut by 0 bases, the J end by 5 bases, with 13 bases between. The CDR3 runs to 15 residues.